This T cell receptor beta chain is drawn from a study of T cell clones after liver transplantation. Assay used: immunoSEQ multiplex PCR; TCRdb lists only in-frame clones, some missing. The data contain approximately 3,000 clones, roughly 25% of them seen just once; the ten biggest clones take up 15%. This clone has more than one count but fewer than ten. Its specificity is not known. The CDR3 loop spans 11 amino acids. V was shortened by 7 bases and J by 13 bases, with 11 bases between the two germline ends. Germline V CDR1 and CDR2: MNHNY, SVGAGI (reference sequence). Sequencing of dividing CFSE-low cells from the MLR defined alloreactive TCRbeta sequences.

The rearrangement uses TRBV6-6 and TRBJ1-6; the D gene is possibly TRBD1 (5 bases). Source material: CD4+ T cells from PBMCs cultured with third-party cells. The clonotype comes from a human patient who received a liver transplant. Among the T cells, some may be from the graft donor. Here the CDR3 DNA reads TGTGCCAGCACCGACCGGGGGCCCCTCCACTTT. Its translation is CASTDRGPLHF.